The TCR beta chain under discussion was sequenced for a study of cytomegalovirus exposure and HLA in healthy donors (dated by TCRdb to 2016 to 2017). Looking at the study overall: According to an earlier analysis of a few hundred of the donors, some 180 million T cells yielded 90 million to 140 million unique TCR beta sequences and approximately 280 Gb of sequence data. Around 300 gigabases of sequencing data and approximately 85 million unique TCR sequences were included in an early release covering over 600 HLA-typed donors. The genetic ancestry cluster associated with self-reported Caucasian donors included about 84% of the roughly 380 genotyped donors. The study aimed to test whether cataloging public T cell receptors could reveal signatures of past pathogen exposure. Using immunosequencing, the study profiled T cell repertoires from about 610 subjects and related those repertoires to cytomegalovirus serostatus. In addition to the first cohort of 650 to 800 subjects, a separate validation cohort of approximately 130 different subjects was used. To predict cytomegalovirus infection status, the study brought together high-throughput TCR immunosequencing, statistical association of individual TCRs with disease status, and machine learning. A later analysis re-analyzed previously published TCR beta repertoires from 550 to 700 donors and added high-resolution HLA genotyping to study TCR occurrence patterns. Rather than drawing on any new phenotypic data, the later analysis identified candidate immune exposures from TCR beta sequences and the way those sequences occurred across donors. An earlier analysis of around 580 of the donors used high-throughput TCR beta sequencing to judge whether each TCR beta V gene segment behaved as functional or pseudogenic. Alongside the repertoire data, information on donor age, sex, ethnicity and CMV serostatus was compiled. In a later genetic analysis, genome-wide SNP genotypes for about three fifths of the roughly 670 donors were used, and that subset was treated as a discovery cohort. All discovery cohort repertoires had been generated using a single sequencing platform. Both class I and class II loci were covered by HLA typing, at four-digit resolution. The number of typed donors differed by locus: 629-630 for A, B, C, DRB1 and DQB1; approximately 520 for DQA1; fewer than 610 for DPA1; and about 470 for DPB1. A handful of DR-DQ haplotypes were handled as single units for association and clustering because linkage in the cohort was strong. On average, over 200,000 unique TCR beta nucleotide sequences were sequenced per donor among 300 to 500 genotyped donors of the cohort, with roughly a sixth of those sequences being non-productive. Findings and caveats that apply to the study as a whole: Because some donors lacked HLA typing at each locus, the association tests relied only on the typed subset. The authors suggested that the approach could potentially be generalized to other disease states and immunological phenotypes. In a later analysis, TCR association rates were found to vary across HLA loci, with the most associated TCRs seen for DRB1 alleles and the fewest for HLA-C alleles. In a later analysis, HLA-associated TCR beta chains showed more clonal expansion and lower generation probabilities than non-associated chains that were equally common. A cluster of highly shared sequence variants was judged likely to represent a technical artifact of the sequencing pipeline. A later analysis associated 15,000 to 20,000 TCR beta sequences with specific HLA alleles at a false discovery rate of 0.05. A few of the identified cytomegalovirus-associated TCR beta chains were confirmed in vitro to be specific for cytomegalovirus antigens. The cohort was sequenced for TCR beta chains only, and without alpha or paired-chain data the features that could be detected were limited. According to a later genetic analysis, donors in an Asian-associated ancestry cluster had fewer N-insertions in productive TCRs than the approximately 670-donor mean. Because the 87-base-pair reads could not distinguish some IMGT-functional V segments, including TRBV6-2 and TRBV6-3, those segments were excluded. According to a later analysis, most CMV-associated TCR beta chains appeared to be HLA-restricted, and the HLA associations seemed to be driven largely by CMV exposure. The classifier was reported to diagnose cytomegalovirus status with high specificity and sensitivity in both the original and validation cohorts. Linkage disequilibrium might explain the correlated functional status among segregating V segments, but an unknown experimental factor could not be ruled out. Assigning TCR associations to individual alleles was difficult when HLA alleles, especially DR and DQ, strongly co-occurred. A further reported finding was that TCR beta sequences accurately predicted the HLA-A and HLA-B alleles for most subjects in the first cohort. According to a later analysis, parvovirus B19, influenza, CMV and Epstein-Barr virus appeared linked to several top co-occurrence clusters. In an earlier analysis of 587 of the donors, most TCR beta V segments appeared in productive rearrangements about 87% or about 30% of the time, broadly matching IMGT annotations. Sequencing depth was assumed to be roughly uniform across donors in the presence/absence analyses, though that assumption may not hold. The only immune exposure information available for the cohort was CMV serostatus. A later genetic analysis associated a missense DCLRE1C variant with V-gene and J-gene trimming of TCR beta chains, and an independent cohort replicated the association. Across donors, most TCR sequences were observed very rarely, whereas some public TCRs were present in many individuals. Seventeen rarely observed V segments, including chromosome 9 orphons, were excluded from the earlier analysis of a few hundred of the donors because counts were too low. The study listed 150 to 200 TCR beta chains as associated with cytomegalovirus.

Comment on this clone: Its antigen target is currently unknown. The input lacks base qualities; no much larger clone sits a single base away. Other DNA variants within this sample encode the same CDR3.

The library was obtained by the immunoSEQ multiplex PCR assay. For the multiplex PCR, a mixture combining 60 forward primers for TCR Vbeta segments and 13 reverse primers for TCR Jbeta segments was used. The CDR3 region of rearranged TCR beta genes was amplified from genomic DNA by a multiplex PCR assay. The amplified TCR beta libraries were sequenced on the Illumina HiSeq System as 87-base-pair reads. The published analysis was carried out like this. A later analysis counted about 80 million unique TCR beta chains across the 640 or so repertoires, and some 11 million of these chains were shared by at least two donors. To remove PCR and sequencing errors, raw reads were error-corrected and collapsed into unique sequences using a nearest-neighbor algorithm that merged closely related sequences. V, D and J gene segments were assigned by aligning CDR3 sequences to IMGT reference sequences. Each retained sequence needed at least a six-nucleotide match to both a V gene segment and a J gene segment. A rearrangement was called productive if the CDR3 had no stop codons and remained in frame with V and J, and every other rearrangement was called non-productive. Following IMGT convention, CDR3 was defined as the stretch from the second conserved V-encoded cysteine to the conserved J-encoded phenylalanine. The earlier analysis of fewer than 750 of the donors excluded sequences that lacked an unambiguous match to a single V gene segment. An earlier analysis of several hundred of the donors called V segments functional above 56.7% productive rearrangements and segregating when the between-donor standard deviation exceeded 5%. To diagnose cytomegalovirus status from the catalog of TCR beta chain sequences, a statistical classification framework was built. In a later analysis, TCR nucleotide sequences were compared against IMGT/GENE-DB human TR gene sequences so that V and J genes could be assigned. In a later analysis, CDR3 sequences and most-parsimonious VDJ recombination scenarios were assigned using the TCRdist pipeline. A later analysis defined each TCR beta chain by its CDR3 amino acid sequence plus V-gene family, and excluded reads lacking a unique V-gene family. A later analysis removed over 500 highly shared, low-generation-probability nucleotide sequences to deal with suspected cross-contamination and a sequencing artifact. A later analysis calculated a clonal expansion index for each public chain from normalized within-repertoire ranks of inferred template counts. In a later analysis, generation probabilities were computed using a VDJ recombination model fitted to out-of-frame rearrangements, and the results were checked against IGoR. Hypergeometric tests were used in a later analysis to score TCR-TCR, TCR-HLA and TCR-CMV co-occurrence, with a repertoire-size bias correction applied to the TCR pairs. False discovery rates were estimated in a later analysis by permuting HLA or CMV assignments 20 times. In a later analysis, co-occurring TCRs were grouped using DBSCAN, and TCRdist sequence similarity was added for clustering within HLA-allele-positive subsets. Repertoires with fewer than 30,000 or more than 120,000 public chains were left out of co-occurrence clustering, as were roughly five repertoires with anomalous nucleotide sharing. TCRdb's version of the immuneACCESS table is confined to in-frame rearrangements and falls short of the full clone set. An unresolved V gene accounts for under half of the shortfall where checked; the remainder is of unknown origin. V and J calls and clone size are copied from that table; D and trimming were computed from the DNA. The sample yields 150,000 or so clones; roughly 73% were counted once. 1.5% to 2% of the sample is taken by the ten largest.

V lost 5 bases and J lost 0 bases, and the count of bases not matched to a germline gene is 3. The germline V gene yields SNHLY for CDR1 and FYNNEI for CDR2. The CDR3 sequence holds 14 residues, the cysteine and phenylalanine included. The sequence is cut down to CDR3 DNA, 42 bases in frame from base 1. The cohort consisted of hundreds of healthy bone marrow donors. At the time of sampling, every cohort member was nominally healthy, though immune exposures that went unrecorded were likely present. The donor tested CMV seronegative and was one of the 352 seronegative cohort members. A peripheral blood sample was provided by each donor, and peripheral blood mononuclear cells were used for TCR beta sequencing. Genomic DNA was extracted from the blood cell samples with the Qiagen DNeasy Blood Extraction Kit.

This clonotype was sampled from a woman aged 18-29 years in good health and CMV-seronegative. The sequence joins TRBV2 to TRBJ1-1, with 7 bases in between that match TRBD1. The source material was PBMCs. The CDR3 reads CASSRQGMNTEAFF. Here is the DNA: TGTGCCAGCAGTCGACAGGGAATGAACACTGAAGCTTTCTTT.